The 8 T cell receptor beta chains presented below share a single source sample, sequenced in a study of T-cell memory formation after mild COVID-19. Each CDR3 protein is one row after TCRdb ran MiXCR on the 5' RACE reads. Among about 290,000 distinct CDR3 sequences listed, less than 20% were seen once. Source material: PBMCs or a T cell subset sorted from them (not recorded which). The receptor source for this set is a man younger than 35 who had mild COVID-19 (a few samples of this study predate the infection). Cell type and time point are not known.

This clonotype was observed a handful of times. CDR3 in amino acids: CASSLLYGGGEETQYF. The CDR3 DNA reads as TGTGCCAGCAGCTTACTGTATGGCGGGGGAGAAGAGACCCAGTACTTC. This chain joins TRBV7-2 and TRBJ2-5, with 7 nucleotides matching TRBD2. The CDR3 has 16 residues. Germline loops: CDR1 SGHTA, CDR2 FQGNSA. V trimming: 2 bases; J trimming: 3 bases; junction bases outside the gene matches: 9.

The chain couples TRBV7-2 to TRBJ1-1; 10 bases match TRBD1. The CDR3 spans 14 residues. V shed 1 base, J shed 11 bases, and the junction held 7 bases outside the gene matches. Germline CDR1 and CDR2: SGHTA and FQGNSA. Written as DNA, the CDR3 is TGTGCCAGCAGCTTAGGGACAGGGGGATTCGAGGCTTTCTTT. This codes for CASSLGTGGFEAFF.

In its sample, this clonotype was seen a few times. The chain has TRBV4-1 and TRBJ1-4, with 8 nucleotides matching TRBD1. The length of the CDR3 is 15 residues. CDR1 MGHRA and CDR2 YSYEKL come from the germline V gene. Losses at the gene ends were 0 bases for V and 11 bases for J; bases not matched to a gene: 8. This CDR3 is CASSQDRGQGEKLFF. The CDR3 region has the DNA TGCGCCAGCAGCCAAGACCGCGGACAGGGTGAGAAACTGTTTTTT.

This clonotype has only one observation. The chain employs TRBV6-5 and TRBJ1-1, with 7 bases aligning to TRBD1. There are 11 residues in the CDR3. Germline V gene data show CDR1 as MNHEY and CDR2 as SVGAGI. Trimming took 5 bases from V and 11 from J; bases not matched to a gene: 5. The CDR3 region is CASSPGTVAFF. CDR3 DNA sequence: TGTGCCAGCAGTCCCGGGACAGTTGCTTTCTTT.

V and J are TRBV12-3 or TRBV12-4 and TRBJ2-5; 11 bases match TRBD2. J was trimmed by 2 bases and V by 1 base; bases with no gene match: 6. This CDR3 has 17 amino acids. The CDR3 reads CASSLEASGGLQETQYF. The CDR3 nucleotides are TGTGCCAGCAGTTTAGAGGCTAGCGGGGGGTTACAAGAGACCCAGTACTTC.

V is TRBV19 and J is TRBJ1-2; D may be TRBD1 (5 bases). CDR3 length equals 13 residues. CDR1 is LNHDA, CDR2 SQIVND, per germline (reference sequence). V dropped 9 bases and J dropped 13 bases, with 24 bases sitting between them. CDR3 residues: CASTFRGSREATF. DNA of the CDR3: TGTGCCAGCACCTTCCGAGGCTCCAGGGAGGCCACCTTC.

The genes are TRBV29-1 and TRBJ2-5, with D tentatively TRBD1 (5 bases). CDR1 and CDR2 (germline): SQVTM, ANQGSEA. The CDR3 loop spans 14 amino acids. Trimming removed 0 bases at V and 5 bases at J, with 13 bases between. This chain's CDR3 is CSVEDRSGSETQYF. The CDR3 DNA reads TGCAGCGTTGAAGATAGATCAGGGTCTGAGACCCAGTACTTC.

This clonotype was counted between two and nine times. The CDR3 spells CASSLLGTRSSYNEQFF. CDR3 DNA sequence: TGCGCCAGCAGCCTCCTCGGGACTAGGAGCTCCTACAATGAGCAGTTCTTC. V usage is TRBV4-1 and J usage is TRBJ2-1, with 8 bases that match TRBD2. This CDR3 is built from 17 residues. Germline V gene lookup returns CDR1 MGHRA and CDR2 YSYEKL. V trimming: 4 bases; J trimming: 0 bases; junction bases outside the gene matches: 8.